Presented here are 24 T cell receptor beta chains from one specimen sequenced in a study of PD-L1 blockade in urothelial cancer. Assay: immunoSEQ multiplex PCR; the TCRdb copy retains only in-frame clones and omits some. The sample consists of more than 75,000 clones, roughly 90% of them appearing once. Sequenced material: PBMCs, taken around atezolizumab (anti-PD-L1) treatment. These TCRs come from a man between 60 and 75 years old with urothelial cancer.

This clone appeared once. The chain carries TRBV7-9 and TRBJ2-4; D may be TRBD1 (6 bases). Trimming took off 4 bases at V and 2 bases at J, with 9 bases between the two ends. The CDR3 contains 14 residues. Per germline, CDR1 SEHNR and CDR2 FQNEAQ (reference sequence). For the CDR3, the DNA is TGTGCCAGCAGCTCACAGGGATCCAAAAACATTCAGTACTTC. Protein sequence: CASSSQGSKNIQYF.

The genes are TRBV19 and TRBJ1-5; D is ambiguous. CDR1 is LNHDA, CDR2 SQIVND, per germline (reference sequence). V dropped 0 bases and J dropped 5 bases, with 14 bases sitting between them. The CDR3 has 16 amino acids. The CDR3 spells CASSIDRRADYQPQHF. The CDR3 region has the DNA TGTGCCAGTAGTATAGATCGGAGGGCAGACTATCAGCCCCAGCATTTT.

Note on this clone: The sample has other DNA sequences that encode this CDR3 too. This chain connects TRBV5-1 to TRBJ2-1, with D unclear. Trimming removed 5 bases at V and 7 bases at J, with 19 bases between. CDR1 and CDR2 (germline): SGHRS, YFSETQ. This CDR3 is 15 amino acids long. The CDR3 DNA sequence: TGCGCCAGCAGACTACTACAAGGAATCGGGAATGAGCAGTTCTTC. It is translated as CASRLLQGIGNEQFF. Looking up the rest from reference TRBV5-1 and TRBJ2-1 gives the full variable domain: KAGVTQTPRYLIKTRGQQVTLSCSPISGHRSVSWYQQTPGQGLQFLFEYFSETQRNKGNFPGRFSGRQFSNSRSEMNVSTLELGDSALYLCASRLLQGIGNEQFFGPGTRLTVL.

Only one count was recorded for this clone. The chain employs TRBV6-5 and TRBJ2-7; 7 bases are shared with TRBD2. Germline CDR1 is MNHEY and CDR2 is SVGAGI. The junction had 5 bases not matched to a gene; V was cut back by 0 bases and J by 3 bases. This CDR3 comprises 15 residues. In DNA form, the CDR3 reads TGTGCCAGCAGTTACTCGGGACTACTCGACTACGAGCAGTACTTC. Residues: CASSYSGLLDYEQYF.

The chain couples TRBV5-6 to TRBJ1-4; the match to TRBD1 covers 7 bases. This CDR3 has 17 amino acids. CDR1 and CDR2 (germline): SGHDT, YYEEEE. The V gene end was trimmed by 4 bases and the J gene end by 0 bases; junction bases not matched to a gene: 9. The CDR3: CASSQGQRYATNEKLFF. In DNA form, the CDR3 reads TGTGCCAGCAGCCAGGGACAGAGATATGCAACTAATGAAAAACTGTTTTTT.

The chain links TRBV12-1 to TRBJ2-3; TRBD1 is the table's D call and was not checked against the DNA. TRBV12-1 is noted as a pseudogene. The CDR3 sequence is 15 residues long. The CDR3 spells CASSSDRGSPDTQYF. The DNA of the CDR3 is TGTGCCAGCAGCTCGGACAGGGGATCCCCAGATACGCAGTATTTT.

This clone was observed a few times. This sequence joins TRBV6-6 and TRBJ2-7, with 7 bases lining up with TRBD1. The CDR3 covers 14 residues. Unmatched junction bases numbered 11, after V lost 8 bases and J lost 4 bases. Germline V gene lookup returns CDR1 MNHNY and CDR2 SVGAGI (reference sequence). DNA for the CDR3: TGTGCCAGCCATGGGGCAGGGGGAGATTACGAGCAGTACTTC. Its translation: CASHGAGGDYEQYF.

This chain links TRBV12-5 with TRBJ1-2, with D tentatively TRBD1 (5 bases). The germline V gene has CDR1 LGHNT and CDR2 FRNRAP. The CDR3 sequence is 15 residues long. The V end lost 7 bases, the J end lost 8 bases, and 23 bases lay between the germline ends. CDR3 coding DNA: TGTGCTAGTGTCTCGACCGAACAGGTCATCGGCGGCTACACCTTC. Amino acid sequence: CASVSTEQVIGGYTF.

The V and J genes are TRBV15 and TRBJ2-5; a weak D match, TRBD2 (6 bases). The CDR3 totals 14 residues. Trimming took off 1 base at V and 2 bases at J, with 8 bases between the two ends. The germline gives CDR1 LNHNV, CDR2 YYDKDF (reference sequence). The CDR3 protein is CATSRGGDQETQYF. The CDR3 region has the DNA TGTGCCACCAGCAGAGGCGGGGATCAAGAGACCCAGTACTTC. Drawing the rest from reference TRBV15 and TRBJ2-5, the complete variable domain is DAMVIQNPRYQVTQFGKPVTLSCSQTLNHNVMYWYQQKSSQAPKLLFHYYDKDFNNEADTPDNFQSRRPNTSFCFLDIRSPGLGDTAMYLCATSRGGDQETQYFGPGTRLLVL.

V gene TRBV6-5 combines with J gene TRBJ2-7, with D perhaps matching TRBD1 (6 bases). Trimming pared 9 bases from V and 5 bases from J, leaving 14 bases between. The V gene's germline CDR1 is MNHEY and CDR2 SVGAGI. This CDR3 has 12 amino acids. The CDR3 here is CASTGAGDEQYF. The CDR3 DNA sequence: TGTGCCAGTACTGGGGCAGGGGACGAGCAGTACTTC.

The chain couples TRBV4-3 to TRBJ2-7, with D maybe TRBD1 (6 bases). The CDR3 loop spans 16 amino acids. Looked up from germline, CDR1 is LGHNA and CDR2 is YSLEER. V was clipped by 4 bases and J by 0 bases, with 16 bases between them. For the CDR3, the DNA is TGCGCCAGCAGCCCAGGGGCCAGTACCAGCTCCTACGAGCAGTACTTC. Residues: CASSPGASTSSYEQYF.

The chain's CDR3 is CASSPPAGGPLNEQFF. The CDR3 DNA sequence: TGTGCCAGCTCACCACCAGCGGGAGGGCCGTTAAATGAGCAGTTCTTC. The chain combines TRBV18 with TRBJ2-1, with 10 bases identical to TRBD2. CDR3 length: 16 amino acids. After removal of 0 bases from V and 7 bases from J, the junction contained 6 bases not matched to a gene. CDR1 KGHSH and CDR2 LQKENI come from the germline V gene.

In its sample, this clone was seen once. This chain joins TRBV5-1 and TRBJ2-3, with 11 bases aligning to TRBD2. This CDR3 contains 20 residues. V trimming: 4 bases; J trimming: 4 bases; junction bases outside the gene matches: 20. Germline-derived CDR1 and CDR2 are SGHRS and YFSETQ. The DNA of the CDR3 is TGCGCCAGCAGCGCCCGGACAGGGACGGGACTAGCGGAGGGGGCAGATACGCAGTATTTT. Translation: CASSARTGTGLAEGADTQYF.

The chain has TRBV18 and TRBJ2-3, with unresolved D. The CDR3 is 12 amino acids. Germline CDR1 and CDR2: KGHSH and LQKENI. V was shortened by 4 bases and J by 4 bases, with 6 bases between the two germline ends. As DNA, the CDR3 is TGTGCCAGCTCACGCGGAGCAGATACGCAGTATTTT. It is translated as CASSRGADTQYF.

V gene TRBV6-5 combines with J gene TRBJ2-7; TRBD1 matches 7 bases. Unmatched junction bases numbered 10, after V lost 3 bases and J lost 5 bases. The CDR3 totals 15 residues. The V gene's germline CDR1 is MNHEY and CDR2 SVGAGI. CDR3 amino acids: CASSYFRDSLHEQYF. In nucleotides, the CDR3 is TGTGCCAGCAGTTATTTCCGGGACAGTCTCCACGAGCAGTACTTC.

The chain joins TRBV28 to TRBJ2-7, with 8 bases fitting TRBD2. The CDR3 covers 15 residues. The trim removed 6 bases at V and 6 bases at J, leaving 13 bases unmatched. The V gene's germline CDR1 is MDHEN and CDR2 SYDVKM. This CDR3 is CASSEPGTSPREQYF. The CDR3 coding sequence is TGTGCCAGCAGCGAGCCCGGGACTAGTCCACGCGAGCAGTACTTC.

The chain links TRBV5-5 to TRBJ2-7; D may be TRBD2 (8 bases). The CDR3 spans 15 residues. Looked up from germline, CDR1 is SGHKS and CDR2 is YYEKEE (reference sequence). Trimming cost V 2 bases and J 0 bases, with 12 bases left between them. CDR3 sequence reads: CASSFSGDSSYEQYF. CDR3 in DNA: TGTGCCAGCAGCTTTAGCGGGGACAGCTCCTACGAGCAGTACTTC.

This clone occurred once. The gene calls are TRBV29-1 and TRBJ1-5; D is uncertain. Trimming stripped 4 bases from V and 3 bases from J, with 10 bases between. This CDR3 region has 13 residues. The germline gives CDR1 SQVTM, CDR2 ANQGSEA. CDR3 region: CSVVVSPNQPQHF. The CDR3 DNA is TGCAGCGTTGTCGTTAGTCCCAATCAGCCCCAGCATTTT. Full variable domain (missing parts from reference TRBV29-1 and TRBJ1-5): SAVISQKPSRDICQRGTSLTIQCQVDSQVTMMFWYRQQPGQSLTLIATANQGSEATYESGFVIDKFPISRPNLTFSTLTVSNMSPEDSSIYLCSVVVSPNQPQHFGDGTRLSIL.

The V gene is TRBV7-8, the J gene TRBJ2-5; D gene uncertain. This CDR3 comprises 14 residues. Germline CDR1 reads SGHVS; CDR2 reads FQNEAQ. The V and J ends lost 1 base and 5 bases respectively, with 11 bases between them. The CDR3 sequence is CASSLGSVRETQYF. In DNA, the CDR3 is TGTGCCAGCAGCTTAGGTAGTGTTCGGGAGACCCAGTACTTC.

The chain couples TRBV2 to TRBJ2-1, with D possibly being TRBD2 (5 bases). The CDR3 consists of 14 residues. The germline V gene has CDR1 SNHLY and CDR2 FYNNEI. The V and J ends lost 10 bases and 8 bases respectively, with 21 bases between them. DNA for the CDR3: TGTGCCACCAAATTCCGGGCCCCGGAGGATGAGCAGTTCTTC. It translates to CATKFRAPEDEQFF.

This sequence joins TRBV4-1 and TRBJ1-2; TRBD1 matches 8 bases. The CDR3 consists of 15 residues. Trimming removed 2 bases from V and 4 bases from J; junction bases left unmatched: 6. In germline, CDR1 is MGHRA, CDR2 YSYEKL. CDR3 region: CASSQPDREIYGYTF. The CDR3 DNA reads TGCGCCAGCAGCCAACCGGACAGGGAGATCTATGGCTACACCTTC.

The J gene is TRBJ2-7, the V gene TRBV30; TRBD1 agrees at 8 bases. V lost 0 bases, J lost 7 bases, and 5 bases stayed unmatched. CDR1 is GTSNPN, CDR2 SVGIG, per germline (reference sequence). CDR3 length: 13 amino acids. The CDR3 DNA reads TGTGCCTGGAGTGTGACAGGGGCGGGGGAGCAGTACTTC. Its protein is CAWSVTGAGEQYF.

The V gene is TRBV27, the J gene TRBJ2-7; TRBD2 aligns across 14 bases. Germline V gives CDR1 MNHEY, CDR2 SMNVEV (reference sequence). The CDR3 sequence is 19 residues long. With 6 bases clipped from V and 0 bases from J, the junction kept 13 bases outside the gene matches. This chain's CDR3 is CASSPGGLAGVGHSYEQYF. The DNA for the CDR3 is TGTGCCAGCAGCCCGGGGGGACTAGCGGGAGTGGGGCACTCCTACGAGCAGTACTTC.

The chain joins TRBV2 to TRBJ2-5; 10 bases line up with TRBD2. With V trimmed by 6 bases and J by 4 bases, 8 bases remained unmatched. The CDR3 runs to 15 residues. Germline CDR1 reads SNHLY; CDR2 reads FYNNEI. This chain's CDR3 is CASSRAGGPAETQYF. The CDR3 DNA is TGTGCCAGCAGCCGAGCGGGGGGGCCCGCAGAGACCCAGTACTTC.